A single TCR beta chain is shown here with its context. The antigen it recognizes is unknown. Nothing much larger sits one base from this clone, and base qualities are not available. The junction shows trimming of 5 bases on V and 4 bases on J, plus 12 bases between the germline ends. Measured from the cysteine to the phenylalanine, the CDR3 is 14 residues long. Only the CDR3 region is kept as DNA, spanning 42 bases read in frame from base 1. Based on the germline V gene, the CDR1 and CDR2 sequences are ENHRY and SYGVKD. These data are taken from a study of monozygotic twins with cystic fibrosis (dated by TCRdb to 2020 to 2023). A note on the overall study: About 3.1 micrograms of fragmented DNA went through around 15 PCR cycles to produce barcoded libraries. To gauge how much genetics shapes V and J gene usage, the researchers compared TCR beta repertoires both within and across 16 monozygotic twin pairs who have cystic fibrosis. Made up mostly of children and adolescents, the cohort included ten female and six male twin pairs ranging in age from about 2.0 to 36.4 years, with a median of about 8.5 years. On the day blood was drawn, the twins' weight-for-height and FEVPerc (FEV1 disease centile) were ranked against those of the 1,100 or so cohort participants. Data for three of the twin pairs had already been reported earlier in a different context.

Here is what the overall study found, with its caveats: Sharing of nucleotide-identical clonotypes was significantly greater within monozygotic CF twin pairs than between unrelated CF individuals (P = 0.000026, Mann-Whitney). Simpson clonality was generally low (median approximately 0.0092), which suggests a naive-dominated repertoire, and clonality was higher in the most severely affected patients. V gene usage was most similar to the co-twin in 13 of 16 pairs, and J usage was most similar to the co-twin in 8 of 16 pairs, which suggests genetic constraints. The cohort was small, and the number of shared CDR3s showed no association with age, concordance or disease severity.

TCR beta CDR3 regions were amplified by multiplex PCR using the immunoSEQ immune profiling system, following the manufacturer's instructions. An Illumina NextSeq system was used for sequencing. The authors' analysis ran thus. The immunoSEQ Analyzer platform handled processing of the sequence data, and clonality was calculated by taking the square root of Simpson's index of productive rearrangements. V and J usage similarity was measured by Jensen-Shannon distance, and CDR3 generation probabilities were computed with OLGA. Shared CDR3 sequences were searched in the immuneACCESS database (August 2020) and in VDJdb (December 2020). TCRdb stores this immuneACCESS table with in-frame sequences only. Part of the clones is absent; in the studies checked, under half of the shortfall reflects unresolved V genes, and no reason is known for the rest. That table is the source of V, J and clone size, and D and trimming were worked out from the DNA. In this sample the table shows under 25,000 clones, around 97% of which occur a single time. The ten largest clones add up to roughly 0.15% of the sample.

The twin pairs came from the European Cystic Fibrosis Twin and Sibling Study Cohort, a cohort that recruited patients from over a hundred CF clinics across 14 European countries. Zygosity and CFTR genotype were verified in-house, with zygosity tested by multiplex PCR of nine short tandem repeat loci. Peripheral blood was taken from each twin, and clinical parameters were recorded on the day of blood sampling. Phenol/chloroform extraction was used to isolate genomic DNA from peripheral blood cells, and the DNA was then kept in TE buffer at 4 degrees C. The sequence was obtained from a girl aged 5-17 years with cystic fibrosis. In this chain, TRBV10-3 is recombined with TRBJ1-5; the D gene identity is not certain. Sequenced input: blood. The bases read TGTGCCATCAGTCCGAGGCCCGAGAATCAGCCCCAGCATTTT. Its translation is CAISPRPENQPQHF.